The 5 T cell receptor beta chains reported below all come from one sample, sequenced in a study of cytomegalovirus exposure and HLA in healthy donors. The primer mix had 60 Vbeta and 13 Jbeta primers. Assay: immunoSEQ multiplex PCR; the TCRdb copy retains only in-frame clones and omits some. The sample holds over 100,000 clones, roughly 71% seen once. The sample was PBMCs. All receptors derive from an older woman in good health and CMV-seropositive.

The chain links TRBV4-1 to TRBJ2-7; 8 nucleotides match TRBD2. This CDR3 contains 16 residues. The V segment lost 2 bases and the J segment 1 base; nucleotides outside the gene matches: 7. CDR1 and CDR2 (germline): MGHRA, YSYEKL. This CDR3 is CASSQLSGEASYEQYF. The DNA of the CDR3 is TGCGCCAGCAGCCAACTTAGCGGGGAAGCGTCCTACGAGCAGTACTTC.

CDR3 sequence (DNA): TGTGCCAGCGGAAGGGCAGGGATAAAGACCCAGTACTTC. Its translation is CASGRAGIKTQYF. V gene TRBV2 combines with J gene TRBJ2-5, with a tentative D call TRBD1 (5 bases). Trimming removed 8 bases from V and 6 bases from J, with 16 bases in between. This CDR3 contains 13 residues. Germline V CDR1 and CDR2: SNHLY, FYNNEI.

CDR3 region: CASSPGREGNYGYTF. For the CDR3, the DNA is TGCGCCAGCAGCCCCGGAAGGGAGGGCAACTATGGCTACACCTTC. This rearrangement joins TRBV4-3 to TRBJ1-2; D not resolved. This CDR3 has 15 amino acids. V was shortened by 4 bases and J by 2 bases, with 14 bases between the two germline ends. Germline loops: CDR1 LGHNA, CDR2 YSLEER.

This chain uses TRBV30 with TRBJ2-5; D is uncertain. V shed 1 base and J shed 5 bases, with 11 bases lying between them. The CDR3 extends over 13 amino acids. Germline V gives CDR1 GTSNPN, CDR2 SVGIG (reference sequence). The CDR3 sequence: CAWSALGRETQYF. For the CDR3, the DNA is TGTGCCTGGAGTGCCCTTGGGCGCGAGACCCAGTACTTC.

The chain carries TRBV25-1 and TRBJ2-5; the match to TRBD2 covers 8 bases. V dropped 2 bases and J dropped 2; count of bases not matched to a gene: 13. Germline values: CDR1 MGHDK, CDR2 SYGVNS. The CDR3 runs to 18 residues. The CDR3 is CASSEGSKAGGLQETQYF. In nucleotides, the CDR3 is TGTGCCAGCAGTGAAGGAAGTAAGGCGGGGGGACTACAAGAGACCCAGTACTTC.